These 7 T cell receptor beta chains were sequenced from one sample in a study of shared clonotypes between healthy human individuals. This table comes from immunoSEQ multiplex PCR, and its TCRdb copy is limited to in-frame clones, with some not included. Seen here are approximately 500,000 clones, approximately 80% observed once, and the top ten hold 12%. Sequencing was performed on PBMCs. These receptors came from a woman aged 35 to 49 in good health. Some clones in this sample may be carry-over from other donors' samples.

The chain uses TRBV4-1 and TRBJ2-5; D remains ambiguous. Near its end, the DNA agrees better with TRBJ2-7, so the J call may be wrong. CDR1 and CDR2 (germline): MGHRA, YSYEKL. This CDR3 has 14 amino acids. The CDR3 DNA reads TGCGCCAGCAGCCCCCCCGCCGGGTCCTACGAGCAGTACTTC. Amino acid sequence: CASSPPAGSYEQYF.

For the CDR3, the DNA is TGTGCCATCAGTGAAGCTCAGGGTGACAATCAGCCCCAGCATTTT. This translates into CAISEAQGDNQPQHF. The V and J genes are TRBV10-3 and TRBJ1-5, with D perhaps TRBD1 (5 bases). CDR3 size: 15 residues. Deletions cut 3 bases from V and 3 bases from J, with 12 bases between. Germline CDR1 reads ENHRY; CDR2 reads SYGVKD.

In this sample, this clone turned up many times. Other nucleotide sequences from this sample produce the same CDR3. The chain has TRBV30 and TRBJ1-5, with D perhaps matching TRBD1 (5 bases). This CDR3 has 13 residues. Between the trimmed V and J ends, which lost 0 bases and 2 bases, there was a span of 5 bases. Germline V gene sequence: CDR1 GTSNPN, CDR2 SVGIG (reference sequence). This chain's CDR3 is CAWSVGGNQPQHF. CDR3 DNA sequence: TGTGCCTGGAGTGTAGGGGGCAATCAGCCCCAGCATTTT.

Turning to this clone: Relative to the germline gene, one junction end is altered; a read error may explain this. This sequence joins TRBV9 and TRBJ2-2, with 9 bases aligning to TRBD2. This CDR3 spans 17 amino acids. Germline CDR1 SGDLS, CDR2 YYNGEE. CDR3 coding DNA: TGTGTCAGCAGCGTAGAGCCTAGCGGGATCGACACCGGGGAGCTGTTTTTT. As protein: CVSSVEPSGIDTGELFF.

Only one count was recorded for this clone. V gene TRBV18 combines with J gene TRBJ2-3; 9 nucleotides match TRBD2. Trimming at V came to 3 bases and at J to 4 bases, leaving 2 bases not matched to a gene. Germline values: CDR1 KGHSH, CDR2 LQKENI. This CDR3 region has 14 residues. The CDR3 DNA reads as TGTGCCAGCTCACCGGGACTAGCCGCAGATACGCAGTATTTT. Encoded protein: CASSPGLAADTQYF. The variable domain in full, completed from reference TRBV18 and TRBJ2-3, reads NAGVMQNPRHLVRRRGQEARLRCSPMKGHSHVYWYRQLPEEGLKFMVYLQKENIIDESGMPKERFSAEFPKEGPSILRIQQVVRGDSAAYFCASSPGLAADTQYFGPGTRLTVL.

The chain couples TRBV29-1 to TRBJ1-2, with TRBD1 matching 9 bases. Trimming took 8 bases from V and 2 from J; bases not matched to a gene: 9. The CDR3 is made up of 14 amino acids. Germline V gene sequence: CDR1 SQVTM, CDR2 ANQGSEA. The CDR3 reads CSSSPGTGNYGYTF. The CDR3 bases are TGCAGCTCTAGCCCCGGGACAGGGAACTATGGCTACACCTTC.

A word on this clone: Possible read error: a much larger clone is one base away. It is unclear where the CDR3 begins or ends on the DNA, so no DNA is shown, and the CDR3 is as TCRdb lists it. This sample includes further DNA sequences coding for the same CDR3. The chain carries TRBV29-1 and TRBJ1-5; the tabulated D call, TRBD1, remains unverified against the DNA. The CDR3 has 12 amino acids, counting both end residues. Germline loops: CDR1 SQVTM, CDR2 ANQGSEA. The chain's CDR3 is CSVGQGNQPQHF.